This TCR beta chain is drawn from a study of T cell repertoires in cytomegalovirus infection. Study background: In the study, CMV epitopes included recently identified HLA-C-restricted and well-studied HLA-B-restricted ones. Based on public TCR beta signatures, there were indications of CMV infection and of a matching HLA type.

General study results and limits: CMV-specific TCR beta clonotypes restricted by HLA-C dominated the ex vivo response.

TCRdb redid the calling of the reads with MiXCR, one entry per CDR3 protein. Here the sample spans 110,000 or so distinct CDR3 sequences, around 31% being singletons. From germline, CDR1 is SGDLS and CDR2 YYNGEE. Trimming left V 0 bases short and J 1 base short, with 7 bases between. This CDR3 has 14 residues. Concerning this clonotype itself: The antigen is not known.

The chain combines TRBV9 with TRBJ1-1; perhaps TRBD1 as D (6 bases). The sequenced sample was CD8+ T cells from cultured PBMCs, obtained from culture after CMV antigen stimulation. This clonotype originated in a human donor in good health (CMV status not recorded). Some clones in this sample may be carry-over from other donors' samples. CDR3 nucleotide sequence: TGTGCCAGCAGCGTAGCACAGGGGAACACTGAAGCTTTCTTT. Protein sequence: CASSVAQGNTEAFF. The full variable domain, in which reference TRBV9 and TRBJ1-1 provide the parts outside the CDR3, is DSGVTQTPKHLITATGQRVTLRCSPRSGDLSVYWYQQSLDQGLQFLIQYYNGEERAKGNILERFSAQQFPDLHSELNLSSLELGDSALYFCASSVAQGNTEAFFGQGTRLTVV.